These 20 T cell receptor beta chains originate from one sample sequenced in a study of CD8 T cells in ankylosing spondylitis. TCRdb re-derived calls from the 5' RACE reads in MiXCR, one entry per CDR3 protein. The repertoire holds approximately 140,000 distinct CDR3 sequences, with 7% to 9% as singletons. The specimen was synovial fluid, either unsorted or a sorted T cell fraction (not recorded which). The source of these receptors is a male donor with ankylosing spondylitis.

In this sample, this clonotype turned up many times. The J gene is TRBJ1-1, the V gene TRBV4-1, with 9 bases that match TRBD1. The CDR3 consists of 15 residues. Germline V lookup: CDR1 MGHRA, CDR2 YSYEKL. V gave up 2 bases and J gave up 8 bases; unmatched junction bases: 9. The CDR3 DNA follows: TGCGCCAGCAGCCAACGGGACAGGGAGATCCCAGAAGCTTTCTTT. Translated: CASSQRDREIPEAFF.

This clonotype was observed at least ten times. V and J are TRBV12-3 or TRBV12-4 and TRBJ1-1, with 7 positions matching TRBD1. The CDR3 totals 15 residues. The J segment lost 0 bases and the V segment lost 7 bases, leaving 8 bases of the junction unmatched. The CDR3 region is CASTSGDRMNTEAFF. For the CDR3, the DNA is TGTGCCAGCACATCCGGGGACAGAATGAACACTGAAGCTTTCTTT.

For the CDR3, the DNA is TGTGCCAGCAGTGAATGGGAGGCCGGTGAGCAGTTCTTC. This translates into CASSEWEAGEQFF. The chain has TRBV25-1 and TRBJ2-1; D is perhaps TRBD2 (6 bases). The CDR3 totals 13 residues. Germline V gene sequence: CDR1 MGHDK, CDR2 SYGVNS. With 1 base removed from V and 9 bases from J, the gap between germline ends came to 10 bases.

This clonotype was seen a handful of times. The rearrangement uses TRBV5-1 and TRBJ1-3; D is unclear. Looked up from germline, CDR1 is SGHRS and CDR2 is YFSETQ. With 3 bases removed from V and 1 base from J, the gap between germline ends came to 8 bases. The length of the CDR3 is 14 residues. In DNA form, the CDR3 reads TGCGCCAGCAGCTCCTCGGGATCTGGAAACACCATATATTTT. Amino acids: CASSSSGSGNTIYF.

Concerning this clonotype itself: A much larger clonotype is one base distant, so this may be a read error. The chain combines TRBV5-1 with TRBJ1-1, with 7 bases matching TRBD1. This CDR3 has 14 residues. Germline V gene sequence: CDR1 SGHRS, CDR2 YFSETQ. The V and J ends lost 6 bases and 6 bases, in that order; junction bases with no gene match: 11. CDR3 amino acids: CASKKGGSGAEAFF. CDR3 DNA: TGCGCCAGCAAAAAAGGGGGCTCCGGCGCTGAAGCTTTCTTT.

This clonotype was counted ten times or more. The chain is built from TRBV29-1 and TRBJ2-2, with D possibly matching TRBD2 (5 bases). The CDR3 runs to 12 residues. Germline CDR1 reads SQVTM; CDR2 reads ANQGSEA. Trimming took 5 bases from V and 6 from J, leaving 10 bases between them. The CDR3 sequence: CSVFKRPGELFF. The CDR3 coding sequence is TGCAGCGTTTTCAAGCGGCCCGGGGAGCTGTTTTTT.

The table lists this clonotype with a count of one. This rearrangement joins TRBV12-3 or TRBV12-4 to TRBJ1-2; D is possibly TRBD1 (5 bases). This CDR3 contains 15 residues. The V gene lost 3 bases and the J gene lost 0 bases, with 11 bases spanning the gap. The CDR3 reads CASSFLTASNYGYTF. Here the CDR3 DNA reads TGTGCCAGCAGTTTTTTGACAGCTTCTAACTATGGCTACACCTTC.

This clonotype has at least ten counts. V gene TRBV5-1 combines with J gene TRBJ2-2, with D unresolved. The V end was cut by 0 bases, the J end by 1 base, with 10 bases between. Germline assignment: CDR1 SGHRS and CDR2 YFSETQ. CDR3 length: 16 amino acids. The CDR3 region has the DNA TGCGCCAGCAGCTTGGAACCCAACAGGAACACCGGGGAGCTGTTTTTT. Translation: CASSLEPNRNTGELFF.

The V and J genes are TRBV6-2 or TRBV6-3 and TRBJ2-6; D remains unclear. Germline assignment: CDR1 MNHEY and CDR2 SVGEGT. The ends were cut back, 8 bases at V and 4 bases at J, with 9 bases in the middle. This CDR3 has 13 amino acids. The CDR3 region is CASRRAGANVLTF. The CDR3 DNA reads TGTGCCAGCCGCCGCGCGGGGGCCAACGTCCTGACTTTC.

This clonotype was counted a few times. The CDR3 sequence: CAISEQDITGLYEQYF. For the CDR3, the DNA is TGTGCCATCAGTGAACAGGACATCACCGGGCTCTACGAGCAGTACTTC. The J gene is TRBJ2-7, the V gene TRBV10-3; D is possibly TRBD1 (5 bases). V gave up 3 bases and J gave up 3 bases, with 18 bases separating them. This CDR3 is 16 amino acids long. Germline-derived CDR1 and CDR2 are ENHRY and SYGVKD.

This clonotype was detected many times. V usage is TRBV5-1 and J usage is TRBJ2-4; no definite D call. V dropped 7 bases and J dropped 9 bases, with 14 bases sitting between them. Germline CDR1 and CDR2: SGHRS and YFSETQ. This CDR3 is 12 amino acids long. For the CDR3, the DNA is TGCGCCAGCCTCAGTGATGAAAGCATTCAGTACTTC. It codes for CASLSDESIQYF.

DNA of the CDR3: TGTGCCAGCAGTGTTGGGCCCCCTGCCGAGCAGTACTTC. It translates to CASSVGPPAEQYF. The chain employs TRBV2 and TRBJ2-7; D ambiguous. The germline CDR1 and CDR2 sequences are SNHLY and FYNNEI. The CDR3 runs to 13 residues. Trimming left V 4 bases short and J 6 bases short, with 13 bases between. Filled out from reference TRBV2 and TRBJ2-7, the complete variable domain reads EPEVTQTPSHQVTQMGQEVILRCVPISNHLYFYWYRQILGQKVEFLVSFYNNEISEKSEIFDDQFSVERPDGSNFTLKIRSTKLEDSAMYFCASSVGPPAEQYFGPGTRLTVT.

This rearrangement joins TRBV19 to TRBJ2-1; TRBD1 or TRBD2 may be the D gene (6 bases each). Trimming cost V 9 bases and J 6 bases, with 24 bases left between them. The germline gives CDR1 LNHDA, CDR2 SQIVND (reference sequence). The CDR3 is made up of 16 amino acids. CDR3 amino acids: CASQLGGRARSNEQFF. CDR3 in DNA: TGTGCCAGCCAGTTGGGGGGCCGGGCCAGATCCAATGAGCAGTTCTTC.

This clonotype occurred a few times. CDR3 loop: CASSNRGSGEKLFF. DNA for the CDR3: TGTGCCAGCAGCAACAGGGGTAGCGGTGAAAAACTGTTTTTT. The chain has TRBV7-9 and TRBJ1-4; 7 bases are a match to TRBD1. Germline loops: CDR1 SEHNR, CDR2 FQNEAQ (reference sequence). The CDR3 consists of 14 residues. After removal of 5 bases from V and 7 bases from J, the junction contained 7 bases not matched to a gene.

This rearrangement joins TRBV5-1 to TRBJ2-3; 8 bases match TRBD2. The CDR3 totals 17 residues. From germline, CDR1 is SGHRS and CDR2 YFSETQ. V shed 1 base, J shed 6 bases, and the junction held 13 bases outside the gene matches. The chain's CDR3 is CASSLMRGVHADDTQYF. The DNA of the CDR3 is TGCGCCAGCAGCTTGATGCGGGGGGTCCATGCAGACGATACGCAGTATTTT.

This clonotype was observed a few times. The V and J genes are TRBV27 and TRBJ2-5; 10 bases are a match to TRBD2. Trimming cost V 4 bases and J 4 bases; bases outside gene matches: 9. The CDR3 extends over 16 amino acids. From germline, CDR1 is MNHEY and CDR2 SMNVEV (reference sequence). CDR3 residues: CASSSELAGTPETQYF. CDR3 in DNA: TGTGCCAGCAGTTCCGAACTAGCGGGAACCCCAGAGACCCAGTACTTC.

Only a few counts were recorded for this clonotype. The chain combines TRBV6-5 with TRBJ1-5, with a weak D call TRBD1 (5 bases). The germline V gene encodes CDR1 MNHEY and CDR2 SVGAGI. This CDR3 contains 15 residues. Trimming took off 4 bases at V and 4 bases at J, with 14 bases between the two ends. The CDR3 DNA follows: TGTGCCAGCAGTTCCGCCGGACATCTTAATCAGCCCCAGCATTTT. Translated, it gives CASSSAGHLNQPQHF.

This clonotype was recorded a few times. This chain uses TRBV2 with TRBJ2-7, with D possibly matching TRBD2 (7 bases). This CDR3 has 14 residues. The V and J ends lost 6 bases and 4 bases respectively, with 16 bases between them. Germline V CDR1 and CDR2: SNHLY, FYNNEI. CDR3 in amino acids: CASRGGTLGYEQYF. The CDR3 DNA sequence: TGTGCCAGCAGGGGAGGGACACTGGGTTACGAGCAGTACTTC.

This clonotype came up a few times. The CDR3 here is CSAPDRSYEQYF. The CDR3 DNA reads as TGCAGTGCTCCGGACAGGTCCTACGAGCAGTACTTC. The rearrangement links TRBV20-1 to TRBJ2-7; 7 bases line up with TRBD1. Per germline, CDR1 DFQATT and CDR2 SNEGSKA (reference sequence). With 5 bases clipped from V and 1 base from J, the junction kept 2 bases outside the gene matches. This CDR3 comprises 12 residues.

There are many counts of this clonotype. This chain links TRBV24-1 with TRBJ2-2, with D tentatively TRBD1 (6 bases). Germline V gives CDR1 KGHDR, CDR2 SFDVKD. The CDR3 spans 16 residues. V dropped 0 bases and J dropped 3 bases, with 10 bases sitting between them. CDR3 residues: CATSDLSRGDTGELFF. CDR3 nucleotides: TGTGCCACCAGTGATTTGTCCAGGGGAGACACCGGGGAGCTGTTTTTT.